This T cell receptor (beta chain) was found in a study of vaccination effects on CD4 cells after COVID-19. Study-level information: Early samples were taken at day +14, late at days +241, +227, +161.

In the case of this clone: The target antigen is unknown.

V lost 0 bases, J lost 5 bases, and 14 bases lay in between. Germline assignment: CDR1 SGDLS and CDR2 YYNGEE. The CDR3 extends over 16 amino acids. Study results and caveats: Marked clonal contraction was seen late after vaccination (in both infection- and vaccine-induced clones).

Antigen-specific CD4+ T cell clonotypes were called by their expansion after viral peptide-pool culture in ViraFEST. Culture lasted roughly 9 days before CD4+ T cell isolation. The person's infection with SARS-CoV-2, confirmed by PCR, took place between March and December 2020. Each participant was given two doses of one vaccine (BNT162b2 or mRNA-1273). In culture with about 9.7 IU/ml IL-2 and roughly 9.3 ug/ml peptides, PBMC were grown at a few million per well. Profiling relied on immunoSEQ multiplex PCR, and the TCRdb table lists in-frame clones only, not all of them. The sample records some 14,000 clones, about 74% being singletons.

The specimen comprised CD4+ T cells from PBMCs cultured with HCoV-NL63 spike peptides, sampled after COVID-19 vaccination. The J gene is TRBJ1-4, the V gene TRBV9, with a weak D call TRBD1 (5 bases). The receptor was isolated from a human donor who had a prior SARS-CoV-2 infection. As DNA, the CDR3 is TGTGCCAGCAGCGTAGAGGCGGGGCGGTTGAATGAAAAACTGTTTTTT. Translation gives CASSVEAGRLNEKLFF.